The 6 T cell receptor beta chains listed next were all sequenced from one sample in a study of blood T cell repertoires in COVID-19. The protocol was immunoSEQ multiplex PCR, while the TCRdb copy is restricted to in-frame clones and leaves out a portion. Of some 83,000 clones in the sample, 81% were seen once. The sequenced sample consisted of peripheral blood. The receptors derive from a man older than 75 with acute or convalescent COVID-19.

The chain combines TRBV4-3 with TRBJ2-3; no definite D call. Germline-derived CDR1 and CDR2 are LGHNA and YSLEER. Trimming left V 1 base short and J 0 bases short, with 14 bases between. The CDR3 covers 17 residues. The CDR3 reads CASSQVVARPSTDTQYF. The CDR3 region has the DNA TGCGCCAGCAGCCAAGTCGTGGCCCGCCCTAGCACAGATACGCAGTATTTT.

As DNA, the CDR3 is TGTGCCAGCAGTTACGATGAGTTCCAAGAGACCCAGTACTTC. This sequence encodes CASSYDEFQETQYF. This chain uses TRBV6-5 with TRBJ2-5; the D is unclear. Trimming stripped 2 bases from V and 1 base from J, with 8 bases between. The germline V gene has CDR1 MNHEY and CDR2 SVGAGI. The CDR3 is made up of 14 amino acids.

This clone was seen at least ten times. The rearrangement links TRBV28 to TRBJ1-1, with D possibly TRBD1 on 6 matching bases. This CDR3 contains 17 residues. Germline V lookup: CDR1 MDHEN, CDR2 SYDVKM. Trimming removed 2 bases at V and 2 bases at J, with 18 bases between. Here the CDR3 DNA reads TGTGCCAGCAGTTTACCAATTGGGGGGGGCCCAAACACTGAAGCTTTCTTT. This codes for CASSLPIGGGPNTEAFF.

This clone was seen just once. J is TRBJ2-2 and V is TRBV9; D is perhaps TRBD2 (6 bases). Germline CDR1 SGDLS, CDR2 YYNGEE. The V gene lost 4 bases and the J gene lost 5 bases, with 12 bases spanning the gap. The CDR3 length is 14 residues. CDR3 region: CASSPRRETGELFF. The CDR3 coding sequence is TGTGCCAGCAGCCCCAGACGGGAGACCGGGGAGCTGTTTTTT.

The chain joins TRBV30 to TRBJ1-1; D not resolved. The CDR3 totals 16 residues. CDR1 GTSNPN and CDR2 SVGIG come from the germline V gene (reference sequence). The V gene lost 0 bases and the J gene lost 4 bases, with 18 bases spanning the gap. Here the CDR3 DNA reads TGTGCCTGGAGTGTAGGCGCGGGGTTGAGGAGCACTGAAGCTTTCTTT. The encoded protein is CAWSVGAGLRSTEAFF. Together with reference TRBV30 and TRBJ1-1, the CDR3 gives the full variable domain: SQTIHQWPATLVQPVGSPLSLECTVEGTSNPNLYWYRQAAGRGLQLLFYSVGIGQISSEVPQNLSASRPQDRQFILSSKKLLLSDSGFYLCAWSVGAGLRSTEAFFGQGTRLTVV.

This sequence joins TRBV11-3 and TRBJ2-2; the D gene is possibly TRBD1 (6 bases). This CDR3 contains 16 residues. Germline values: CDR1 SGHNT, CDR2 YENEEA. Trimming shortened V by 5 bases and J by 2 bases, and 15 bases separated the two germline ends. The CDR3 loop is CASSPEGESNTGELFF. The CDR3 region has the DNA TGTGCCAGCAGCCCCGAGGGGGAGTCCAACACCGGGGAGCTGTTTTTT.